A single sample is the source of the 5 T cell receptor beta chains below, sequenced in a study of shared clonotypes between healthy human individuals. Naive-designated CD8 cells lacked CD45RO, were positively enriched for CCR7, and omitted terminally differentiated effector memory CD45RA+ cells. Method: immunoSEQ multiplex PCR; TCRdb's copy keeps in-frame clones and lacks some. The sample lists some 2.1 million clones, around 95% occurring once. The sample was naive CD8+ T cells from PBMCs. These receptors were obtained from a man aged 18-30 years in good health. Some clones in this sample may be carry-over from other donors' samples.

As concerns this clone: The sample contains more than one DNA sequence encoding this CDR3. CDR3 amino acids: CASSPRQGQPQHF. The CDR3 DNA is TGTGCCAGCAGTCCCCGACAGGGGCAGCCCCAGCATTTT. The rearrangement links TRBV27 to TRBJ1-5, with TRBD1 matching 8 bases. V shed 5 bases and J 7 bases; nucleotides not matched to a gene: 4. This CDR3 has 13 residues. Germline V lookup: CDR1 MNHEY, CDR2 SMNVEV (reference sequence).

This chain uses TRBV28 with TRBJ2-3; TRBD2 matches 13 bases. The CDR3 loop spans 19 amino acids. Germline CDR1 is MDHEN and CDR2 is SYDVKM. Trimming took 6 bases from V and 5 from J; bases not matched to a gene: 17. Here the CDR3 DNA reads TGTGCCAGCAGAATCCGCAATCTCATCGGACTAGCGGGAGTAGATACGCAGTATTTT. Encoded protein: CASRIRNLIGLAGVDTQYF.

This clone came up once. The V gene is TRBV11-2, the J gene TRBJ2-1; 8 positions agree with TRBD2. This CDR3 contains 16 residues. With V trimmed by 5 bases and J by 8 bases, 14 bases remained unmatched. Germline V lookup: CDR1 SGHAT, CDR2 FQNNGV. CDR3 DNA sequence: TGTGCCAGCAGCCCCCTAGGGCGAGCGGGAGTAGATGAGCAGTTCTTC. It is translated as CASSPLGRAGVDEQFF.

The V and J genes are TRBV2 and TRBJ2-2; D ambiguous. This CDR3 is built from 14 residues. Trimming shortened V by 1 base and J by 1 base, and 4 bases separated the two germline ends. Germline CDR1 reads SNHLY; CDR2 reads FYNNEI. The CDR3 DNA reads TGTGCCAGCAGTGAAGGCTGGAACACCGGGGAGCTGTTTTTT. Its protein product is CASSEGWNTGELFF.

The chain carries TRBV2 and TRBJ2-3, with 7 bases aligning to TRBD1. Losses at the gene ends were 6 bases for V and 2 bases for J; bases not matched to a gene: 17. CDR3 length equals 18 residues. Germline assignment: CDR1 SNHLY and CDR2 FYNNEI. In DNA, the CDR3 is TGTGCCAGCAGCCTACCCCGGGACAGCTTTTCCTCCACAGATACGCAGTATTTT. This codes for CASSLPRDSFSSTDTQYF.